The 8 T cell receptor beta chains reported below all come from one sample, sequenced in a study of blood T cell repertoires in COVID-19. Here immunoSEQ multiplex PCR was the method, and the copy in TCRdb shows in-frame clones only, minus some. The sample has roughly 190,000 clones, roughly three quarters seen once; the top ten hold about 15%. Sequencing was performed on PBMCs or T cells enriched from blood (not recorded which). All receptors derive from a woman aged 45-59 years with acute COVID-19.

This clone was counted only a few times. J is TRBJ1-1 and V is TRBV18, with 7 bases lining up with TRBD1. With 3 bases clipped from V and 1 base from J, the junction kept 5 bases outside the gene matches. Germline CDR1 and CDR2: KGHSH and LQKENI. The CDR3 loop spans 15 amino acids. The DNA for the CDR3 is TGTGCCAGCTCACCCTCCGACAGGGAGAACACTGAAGCTTTCTTT. Encoded protein: CASSPSDRENTEAFF.

The gene calls are TRBV7-2 and TRBJ2-6; D unclear. The germline V gene encodes CDR1 SGHTA and CDR2 FQGNSA. V lost 3 bases and J lost 0, with 3 bases in between. This CDR3 is built from 14 residues. CDR3 sequence reads: CASSFSSGANVLTF. CDR3 nucleotides: TGTGCCAGCAGCTTCAGCTCTGGGGCCAACGTCCTGACTTTC.

The CDR3 coding sequence is TGTGCCAGCAGTTACTCGACAGATCCGGCAGCTTTCTTT. Translated: CASSYSTDPAAFF. This sequence joins TRBV6-6 and TRBJ1-1; TRBD1 might be the D (5 bases). Trimming left V 0 bases short and J 10 bases short, with 12 bases between. The CDR3 runs 13 residues. CDR1 is MNHNY, CDR2 SVGAGI, per germline (reference sequence).

The rearrangement joins TRBV7-8 to TRBJ1-2; possible D gene TRBD1, 6 bases. V shed 6 bases and J shed 5 bases, with 16 bases lying between them. Germline V lookup: CDR1 SGHVS, CDR2 FQNEAQ. The CDR3 is 14 residues long. The CDR3 reads CASSPLDRPYGYTF. CDR3 bases: TGTGCCAGCAGTCCTTTGGACAGACCTTATGGCTACACCTTC. Supplemented by reference TRBV7-8 and TRBJ1-2, the full variable domain reads GAGVSQSPRYKVAKRGQDVALRCDPISGHVSLFWYQQALGQGPEFLTYFQNEAQLDKSGLPSDRFFAERPEGSVSTLKIQRTQQEDSAVYLCASSPLDRPYGYTFGSGTRLTVV.

The V gene is TRBV27, the J gene TRBJ2-7; D might be TRBD1 (6 bases). The length of the CDR3 is 15 residues. Germline loops: CDR1 MNHEY, CDR2 SMNVEV (reference sequence). Trimming cost V 6 bases and J 4 bases, with 19 bases left between them. The CDR3 spells CASSHNRDTLYEQYV. The DNA of the CDR3 is TGTGCCAGCAGCCATAACCGGGACACCCTATACGAGCAGTACGTC.

This clone was counted a few times. V and J are TRBV5-6 and TRBJ1-1; D is unresolved. The germline V gene has CDR1 SGHDT and CDR2 YYEEEE. The CDR3 length is 12 residues. The V gene lost 3 bases and the J gene lost 3 bases, with 6 bases spanning the gap. CDR3 region: CASSWAYTEAFF. In nucleotides, the CDR3 is TGTGCCAGCAGCTGGGCCTACACTGAAGCTTTCTTT.

This clone was seen only once. The CDR3 region has the DNA TGTGCCAGCAGGGCGGGTGCCAATCAGCCCCAGCATTTT. Its translation: CASRAGANQPQHF. The chain joins TRBV12-3 or TRBV12-4 to TRBJ1-5; no clear D gene. V was clipped by 6 bases and J by 3 bases, with 9 bases between them. This CDR3 is 13 amino acids long.

This chain joins TRBV19 and TRBJ1-6, with 8 bases fitting TRBD1. CDR1 is LNHDA, CDR2 SQIVND, per germline (reference sequence). V was clipped by 5 bases and J by 6 bases; unmatched bases: 3. The CDR3 has 14 amino acids. In nucleotides, the CDR3 is TGTGCCAGTAGTGGAACAGGGGGTAATTCACCCCTCCACTTT. It specifies CASSGTGGNSPLHF.